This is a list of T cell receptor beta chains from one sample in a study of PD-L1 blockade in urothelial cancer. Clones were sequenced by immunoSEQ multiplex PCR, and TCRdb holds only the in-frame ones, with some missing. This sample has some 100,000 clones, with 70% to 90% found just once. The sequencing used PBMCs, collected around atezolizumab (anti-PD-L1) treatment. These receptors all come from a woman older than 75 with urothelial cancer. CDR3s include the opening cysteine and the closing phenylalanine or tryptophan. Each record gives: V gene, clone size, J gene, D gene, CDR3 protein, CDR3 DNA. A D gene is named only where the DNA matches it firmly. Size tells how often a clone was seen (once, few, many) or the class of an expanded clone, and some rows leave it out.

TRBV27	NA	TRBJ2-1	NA	CASSSQGPYNEQFF	TGTGCCAGCAGTTCGCAGGGCCCCTACAATGAGCAGTTCTTC
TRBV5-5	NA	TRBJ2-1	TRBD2	CASSFRLAGVMDNEQFF	TGTGCCAGCAGCTTTAGACTAGCGGGAGTAATGGACAATGAGCAGTTCTTC
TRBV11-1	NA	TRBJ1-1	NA	CASSLGGINTEAFF	TGTGCCAGCAGCTTGGGGGGGATTAACACTGAAGCTTTCTTT
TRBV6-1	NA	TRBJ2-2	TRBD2	CASSERLAGGQNTGELFF	TGTGCCAGCAGTGAACGACTAGCGGGAGGGCAAAACACCGGGGAGCTGTTTTTT
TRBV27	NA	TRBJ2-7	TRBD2	CASSLTSGSSFPHEQYF	TGTGCCAGCAGTTTGACTAGCGGGAGTAGCTTCCCCCACGAGCAGTACTTC
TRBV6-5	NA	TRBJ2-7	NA	CASSYDLGNPEQYF	TGTGCCAGCAGTTACGATCTCGGGAATCCCGAGCAGTACTTC
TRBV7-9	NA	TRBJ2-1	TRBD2	CASSARSERGSGREQFF	TGTGCCAGCAGCGCGCGCTCCGAACGAGGTAGCGGGAGGGAGCAGTTCTTC
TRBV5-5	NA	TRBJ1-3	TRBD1	CASRPRDSLNSGNTIYF	TGTGCCAGCAGACCCCGGGACAGCCTAAACTCTGGAAACACCATATATTTT
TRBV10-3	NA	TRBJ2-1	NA	CAISDAIYNEQFF	TGTGCCATCAGTGATGCGATCTACAATGAGCAGTTCTTC
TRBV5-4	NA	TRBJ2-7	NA	CASSQEGQRSYEQYF	TGTGCCAGCAGCCAAGAAGGACAGAGGTCCTACGAGCAGTACTTC
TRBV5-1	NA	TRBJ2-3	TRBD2	CASSMAGVTDTQYF	TGCGCCAGCAGTATGGCGGGGGTCACAGATACGCAGTATTTT
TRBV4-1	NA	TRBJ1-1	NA	CASSLRPGQGLNTEAFF	TGCGCCAGCAGCCTCCGCCCCGGGCAGGGCCTGAACACTGAAGCTTTCTTT
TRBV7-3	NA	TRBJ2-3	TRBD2	CASSLAGGPQDTQYF	TGTGCCAGCAGCTTAGCGGGAGGCCCACAAGATACGCAGTATTTT
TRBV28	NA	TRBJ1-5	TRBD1	CASSPGTGGYSNQPQHF	TGTGCCAGCAGCCCCGGGACAGGGGGGTATAGCAATCAGCCCCAGCATTTT
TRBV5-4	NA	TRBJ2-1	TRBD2	CASSFRLAGGPHEQFF	TGTGCCAGCAGCTTTCGACTAGCGGGAGGCCCCCATGAGCAGTTCTTC
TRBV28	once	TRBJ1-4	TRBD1	CASSPGQVNEKLFF	TGTGCCAGCAGCCCGGGACAGGTGAATGAAAAACTGTTTTTT
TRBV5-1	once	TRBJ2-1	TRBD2	CASSLGGTTYNEQFF	TGCGCCAGCAGTCTAGGCGGGACTACCTACAATGAGCAGTTCTTC
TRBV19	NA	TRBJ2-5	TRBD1	CASSPGTAQETQYF	TGTGCCAGTAGCCCAGGGACAGCCCAAGAGACCCAGTACTTC
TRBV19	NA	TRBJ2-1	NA	CASSPTGYNEQFF	TGTGCCAGTAGCCCAACAGGATACAATGAGCAGTTCTTC
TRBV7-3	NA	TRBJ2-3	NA	CASSLQGSTDTQYF	TGTGCCAGCAGCCTACAGGGTAGCACAGATACGCAGTATTTT
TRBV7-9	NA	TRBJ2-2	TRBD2	CASSLRSVSGRKTGELFF	TGTGCCAGCAGCTTGAGGTCCGTTAGCGGGAGGAAAACCGGGGAGCTGTTTTTT
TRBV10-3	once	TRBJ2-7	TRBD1	CAISPSSGTGDYEQYF	TGTGCCATCAGTCCCTCTTCCGGGACAGGGGACTACGAGCAGTACTTC